Many counts were recorded for the clone carrying this T cell receptor beta chain. Its antigen is currently unknown. Library preparation for TCR beta used quantitative 5'-RACE with molecular barcodes. TCRdb re-derived calls from the 5' RACE reads in MiXCR, one entry per CDR3 protein. The sample yields over 60,000 distinct CDR3 sequences, approximately 5.3% seen once. The sample is drawn from a study of CD8 T cells in ankylosing spondylitis. The study, taken as a whole, reports: A motif of 7 to 9 highly homologous TCR beta variants was seen as apparently characteristic of ankylosing spondylitis blood. Reportedly, significant enrichment of disease-linked clones occurred in matched ankylosing spondylitis synovial fluid.

Sequenced sample: blood, either unsorted or a sorted T cell fraction (not recorded which). This receptor was taken from a male donor with ankylosing spondylitis or in good health (not recorded which).

For the CDR3, the DNA is TGCAGTGCTAGAGATGTTTGGGACAGGGGCACAGATACGCAGTATTTT. Translated, it gives CSARDVWDRGTDTQYF. The J gene is TRBJ2-3, the V gene TRBV20-1; 9 bases match TRBD1. Germline lookup yields CDR1 DFQATT and CDR2 SNEGSKA (reference sequence). J lost 1 base, V lost 0 bases, and 5 bases had no gene match. The CDR3 totals 16 residues.